This T cell receptor beta chain was observed in a study of CD8 T cells in Susac syndrome. The ends lost 5 bases at V and 5 bases at J; junction bases unmatched: 6. CDR3 size: 15 residues. Germline CDR1 is LGHDT and CDR2 is YNNKEL (reference sequence). The RNA, about 0.45 to 1 ug, was put through reverse transcription using random hexamers. TCRdb redid the calling of the immunoSEQ multiplex PCR reads with MiXCR, one entry per CDR3 protein. Among roughly 200,000 distinct CDR3 sequences listed, roughly 94% were seen once. This clonotype was observed a single time. This receptor was identified in a human donor with Susac syndrome. Sequenced material: CD4+ T cells from PBMCs. The chain has TRBV3-1 and TRBJ2-5; 12 bases align to TRBD2. The CDR3 bases are TGTGCCAGCAGCTCTAGCGGGAGGGAAGCGGAGACCCAGTACTTC. As protein: CASSSSGREAETQYF.